The clone carrying this T cell receptor (beta chain) was observed many times. The antigen is unknown. This sample is drawn from a study of T cell repertoires in cytomegalovirus infection. Across the study: Matching HLA type and CMV infection were both indicated by public TCR beta signatures.

The CDR3 spans 15 residues. Trimming removed 0 bases from V and 3 bases from J, with 12 bases in between. The V gene's germline CDR1 is SGHVS and CDR2 FQNEAQ. TCRdb analysed the reads with MiXCR anew, one entry per CDR3 protein. The table has about 490,000 distinct CDR3 sequences, about 11% seen once. Study-wide results and limits: Cumulative public TCR beta family frequency identified carriers of CMV plus the relevant HLA. Dominant in the ex vivo response were TCR beta clonotypes restricted by HLA-C and specific for CMV.

The material sequenced was PBMCs. This receptor was identified in a human donor in good health (CMV status not recorded). Some clones in this sample may be carry-over from other donors' samples. The chain couples TRBV7-8 to TRBJ2-7; tentatively, D is TRBD1 (6 bases). The DNA of the CDR3 is TGTGCCAGCAGCTTAGCGGAAGGGGGACACTACGAGCAGTACTTC. Protein sequence: CASSLAEGGHYEQYF. Combining the CDR3 with reference TRBV7-8 and TRBJ2-7 gives the whole variable domain GAGVSQSPRYKVAKRGQDVALRCDPISGHVSLFWYQQALGQGPEFLTYFQNEAQLDKSGLPSDRFFAERPEGSVSTLKIQRTQQEDSAVYLCASSLAEGGHYEQYFGPGTRLTVT.